Listed below are T cell receptor beta chains from one sample, sequenced in a study of blood T cell repertoires in COVID-19. Assay used: immunoSEQ multiplex PCR; TCRdb lists only in-frame clones, some missing. Here the sample spans fewer than 120,000 clones, around 82% being singletons. Source material: peripheral blood. These receptors all stem from a woman aged 55 to 70 with acute or convalescent COVID-19. Each CDR3 is given with its conserved first and last residue. The D gene is left open where the match is weak. Not every row has a clone size; where given, it reads once, few, many or a size class.

V gene	D gene	CDR3 length	clone size	J gene	CDR3 DNA	CDR3 protein
TRBV28	-	14	-	TRBJ2-1	TGTGCCAGCAGTTCATACAAGGGGAAAAATGAGCAGTTCTTC	CASSSYKGKNEQFF
TRBV30	-	13	-	TRBJ1-1	TGTGCCTGGGGCCGGGGGGGATCCACTGAAGCTTTCTTT	CAWGRGGSTEAFF
TRBV2	-	14	-	TRBJ2-3	TGTGCCAGCAGTGCTAACCTCCACACAGATACGCAGTATTTT	CASSANLHTDTQYF
TRBV3-1/TRBV3-2	TRBD2	16	-	TRBJ2-5	TGTGCCAGCAGCCATACACCTAGCGGGGAACAAGAGACCCAGTACTTC	CASSHTPSGEQETQYF
TRBV27	TRBD1	15	-	TRBJ1-3	TGTGCCAGCAGTCTACAGGGGGCGCTTGGAAACACCATATATTTT	CASSLQGALGNTIYF
TRBV14	-	14	few	TRBJ2-1	TGTGCCAGCAGCCCGATAGTCAGGGGCAATGAGCAGTTCTTC	CASSPIVRGNEQFF
TRBV7-6	TRBD1	16	-	TRBJ2-2	TGTGCCAGCAGCACCCGGACAGGGCTTGGCACCGGGGAGCTGTTTTTT	CASSTRTGLGTGELFF
TRBV15	-	15	-	TRBJ1-1	TGTGCCACCAGCACCCCACACAGGGTAGGCACTGAAGCTTTCTTT	CATSTPHRVGTEAFF
TRBV7-2	TRBD1	15	once	TRBJ1-5	TGTGCCAGCAGCCGGGACAGCGGCAGCAATCAGCCCCAGCATTTT	CASSRDSGSNQPQHF
TRBV24-1	TRBD1	17	-	TRBJ2-2	TGTGCCACCAGCCGGGACGGGACAGGGTCGGTCACCGGGGAGCTGTTTTTT	CATSRDGTGSVTGELFF
TRBV6-1	TRBD1	16	-	TRBJ2-7	TGTGCCAGCAGTGAAGCAGGACAGGGGGCTTCCTACGAGCAGTACTTC	CASSEAGQGASYEQYF
TRBV10-3	-	12	-	TRBJ2-3	TGTGCCATCAGTGAGTCCCTAGGTACGCAGTATTTT	CAISESLGTQYF
TRBV18	-	12	-	TRBJ2-7	TGTGCCAGCTCCCTCAGCTCCTACGAGCAGTACTTC	CASSLSSYEQYF
TRBV7-9	-	18	-	TRBJ1-4	TGTGCCAGCAGCCCCCGTTTGGGAGAAAGAGCAACTAATGAAAAACTGTTTTTT	CASSPRLGERATNEKLFF
TRBV20-1	-	12	-	TRBJ1-1	TGCAGTGCTAGTCCCATGAACACTGAAGCTTTCTTT	CSASPMNTEAFF
TRBV5-3	-	23	-	TRBJ2-4	TGTGCCAGAAGCACCCTCAAGCCGGGAGCCCTGGCCGGTGTTCTTATAGCCAAAAACATTCAGTACTTC	CARSTLKPGALAGVLIAKNIQYF
TRBV7-9	TRBD1	12	-	TRBJ1-1	TGTGCCAGCAGCGGTTTGACAGGGGGGGCTTTCTTT	CASSGLTGGAFF
TRBV7-3	-	14	-	TRBJ2-3	TGTGCCAGCAGCCCCCAGGGGCGGCGGGGGCCCACGGATTTT	CASSPQGRRGPTDF
TRBV5-1	-	15	-	TRBJ2-1	TGCGCCAGCAGCGAAGGGGGTAGCTCCTACAATGAGCAGTTCTTC	CASSEGGSSYNEQFF
TRBV11-3	-	13	-	TRBJ2-1	TGTGCCAGCAGCCGTTCCAGAAACAATGAGCAGTTCTTC	CASSRSRNNEQFF
TRBV7-9	-	11	-	TRBJ1-2	TGTGCCAGCAGACAGAACAGGGGCTACACCTTC	CASRQNRGYTF
TRBV2	-	14	-	TRBJ1-5	TGTGCCAGCAGTGGGCAGGTCCCGAATCAGCCCCAGCATTTT	CASSGQVPNQPQHF
TRBV4-3	-	15	-	TRBJ1-1	TGCGCCAGCAGCCAAGATTGGGGGGTCGGCACTGAAGCTTTCTTT	CASSQDWGVGTEAFF
TRBV6-5	TRBD1	14	-	TRBJ2-5	TGTGCCAGCAGTTTGGGACAGTCCCAAGAGACCCAGTACTTC	CASSLGQSQETQYF